A single sample is the source of the 27 T cell receptor beta chains below, sequenced in a study of memory CD8 T cells in hepatitis C reinfection. Produced via immunoSEQ multiplex PCR; TCRdb's table is partial and in-frame only. The sample shows 35,000 to 50,000 clones, roughly 90% of them seen only once. Time point given: peak reinfection, 3 to 8 weeks after reinfection detection. No in vitro expansion preceded TCR sequencing of the sorted cells. The specimen was naive CD8+ T cells sorted from blood. Receptor source: a man aged 18 to 35 with hepatitis C virus infection.

This clone was observed a single time. This chain links TRBV4-1 with TRBJ2-1; TRBD2 agrees at 10 bases. Germline V gene lookup returns CDR1 MGHRA and CDR2 YSYEKL. Germline trimming cut 4 bases from V and 6 bases from J; bases unmatched to any gene: 6. The CDR3 contains 15 residues. CDR3 sequence (DNA): TGCGCCAGCAGCCCGAGCGGGGGGGGTAGCAATGAGCAGTTCTTC. Protein: CASSPSGGGSNEQFF.

The rearrangement uses TRBV21-1 and TRBJ2-7; no DNA check was done on the table's D call, TRBD1. TRBV21-1 is shown as a pseudogene. The CDR3 is 15 residues long. The CDR3 here is CASSARDTGPYEQYV. The CDR3 DNA reads TGTGCCAGCAGCGCCCGGGACACAGGCCCCTACGAGCAGTACGTC.

The chain employs TRBV9 and TRBJ2-1, with D maybe TRBD1 (6 bases). Trimming removed 7 bases from V and 10 bases from J, with 21 bases in between. Germline V lookup: CDR1 SGDLS, CDR2 YYNGEE. The CDR3 length is 14 residues. CDR3 protein: CASSPVVGAKEQFF. The CDR3 DNA sequence: TGTGCCAGCTCGCCGGTCGTGGGGGCTAAAGAGCAGTTCTTC.

In DNA, the CDR3 is TGTGCCAGCAGCGCCCCAGAAAAGGTGCTCGCGGGAGCAGATACGCAGTATTTT. Translating it yields CASSAPEKVLAGADTQYF. The V call is TRBV9, the J call TRBJ2-3, with TRBD2 identical over 7 bases. Per germline, CDR1 SGDLS and CDR2 YYNGEE. J gave up 4 bases and V 3 bases, and 17 bases lay outside the gene matches. CDR3 length equals 18 residues.

The rearrangement links TRBV21-1 to TRBJ1-5. TRBV21-1 is assigned pseudogene status. CDR3 length: 15 amino acids. The CDR3 protein is CASSKVRRHYQPQHF. As DNA, the CDR3 is TGTGCCAGCAGCAAAGTACGGAGGCACTATCAGCCCCAGCATTTT.

The V call is TRBV27, the J call TRBJ2-1; 7 bases align to TRBD1. Trimming removed 3 bases from V and 8 bases from J; junction bases left unmatched: 4. Germline lookup yields CDR1 MNHEY and CDR2 SMNVEV (reference sequence). The CDR3 consists of 13 residues. CDR3 in DNA: TGTGCCAGCAGTTTTCAGGGGGAGCATGAGCAGTTCTTC. Translated: CASSFQGEHEQFF.

The chain links TRBV6-1 to TRBJ1-5, with 7 positions matching TRBD1. J lost 4 bases, V lost 1 base, and 4 bases had no gene match. Germline assignment: CDR1 MNHNS and CDR2 SASEGT. This CDR3 region has 15 residues. Written as DNA, the CDR3 is TGTGCCAGCAGTGAAGGTACAGGGGTTAATCAGCCCCAGCATTTT. Translation: CASSEGTGVNQPQHF.

The CDR3 sequence: CASSYSPPPSYEQYF. The CDR3 coding sequence is TGTGCCAGCAGTTACTCTCCCCCCCCCTCCTACGAGCAGTACTTC. The J gene is TRBJ2-5, the V gene TRBV6-5, with D unresolved. The DNA end is more similar to TRBJ2-7, so the J call may be wrong. CDR1 MNHEY and CDR2 SVGAGI come from the germline V gene. This CDR3 contains 15 residues.

This rearrangement joins TRBV7-2 to TRBJ1-2; TRBD1 matches at 9 bases. Per the germline V gene, CDR1 is SGHTA and CDR2 is FQGNSA. V gave up 5 bases and J gave up 6 bases; unmatched junction bases: 13. This CDR3 has 16 amino acids. The CDR3 here is CASSLPTGGLGNGYTF. The DNA for the CDR3 is TGTGCCAGCAGCCTTCCGACAGGGGGATTGGGAAATGGCTACACCTTC.

This chain uses TRBV25-1 with TRBJ2-3; possible D gene TRBD1, 6 bases. The CDR3 extends over 14 amino acids. The germline V gene encodes CDR1 MGHDK and CDR2 SYGVNS. Trimming removed 2 bases at V and 5 bases at J, with 11 bases between. The CDR3 DNA reads as TGTGCCAGCAGTGAAGGGCAGGGGCGAGATACGCAGTATTTT. This gives the protein CASSEGQGRDTQYF. The whole variable domain, remainder taken from reference TRBV25-1 and TRBJ2-3, is EADIYQTPRYLVIGTGKKITLECSQTMGHDKMYWYQQDPGMELHLIHYSYGVNSTEKGDLSSESTVSRIRTEHFPLTLESARPSHTSQYLCASSEGQGRDTQYFGPGTRLTVL.

The CDR3 protein is CSVEDPQAAYNEQFF. CDR3 DNA sequence: TGCAGCGTTGAAGATCCCCAGGCCGCCTACAATGAGCAGTTCTTC. The rearrangement links TRBV29-1 to TRBJ2-1; D is uncertain. Trimming stripped 0 bases from V and 2 bases from J, with 11 bases between. The CDR3 covers 15 residues. Germline CDR1 reads SQVTM; CDR2 reads ANQGSEA.

The rearrangement links TRBV7-8 to TRBJ2-1; D might be TRBD2 (6 bases). The CDR3 runs to 15 residues. Germline values: CDR1 SGHVS, CDR2 FQNEAQ. V was cut by 1 base and J by 6 bases, with 13 bases left in between. The chain's CDR3 is CASSLGAASANEQFF. DNA for the CDR3: TGTGCCAGCAGCTTAGGAGCCGCTAGCGCCAATGAGCAGTTCTTC.

The rearrangement uses TRBV5-1 and TRBJ1-4, with D uncertain. This CDR3 is 15 amino acids long. Trimming stripped 4 bases from V and 0 bases from J, with 10 bases between. Germline values: CDR1 SGHRS, CDR2 YFSETQ. This CDR3 is CASSPRDATNEKLFF. The CDR3 DNA reads TGCGCCAGCAGCCCCCGGGATGCAACTAATGAAAAACTGTTTTTT.

This CDR3 is CATLGTGERLERQPQHF. The CDR3, as DNA: TGTGCCACCCTTGGGACAGGGGAGAGGTTGGAGCGTCAGCCCCAGCATTTT. The chain carries TRBV28 and TRBJ1-5; 10 bases agree with TRBD1. Germline values: CDR1 MDHEN, CDR2 SYDVKM. This CDR3 region has 17 residues. J gave up 6 bases and V 10 bases, and 18 bases lay outside the gene matches.

In this sample, this clone turned up once. The J gene is TRBJ2-5, the V gene TRBV11-1; a weak D match, TRBD1 (6 bases). Germline V gene sequence: CDR1 SGHAT, CDR2 FQDESV (reference sequence). The CDR3 consists of 15 residues. Trimming removed 3 bases from V and 2 bases from J, with 13 bases in between. CDR3 nucleotide sequence: TGTGCCAGCAGCTTCAACAGGGTCGTGCAAGAGACCCAGTACTTC. Protein sequence: CASSFNRVVQETQYF.

The rearrangement joins TRBV6-5 to TRBJ1-1, with D unresolved. Germline CDR1 MNHEY, CDR2 SVGAGI. V lost 4 bases, J lost 4 bases, and 13 bases lay in between. The CDR3 is 14 amino acids. CDR3 nucleotide sequence: TGTGCCAGCAGTTTGCGGGTTTTGGCCACTGAAGCTTTCTTT. Its translation: CASSLRVLATEAFF.

The sample holds a few counts of this clone. The gene calls are TRBV6-5 and TRBJ1-1; D might be TRBD1 (6 bases). The V end lost 10 bases, the J end lost 3 bases, and 15 bases lay between the germline ends. The CDR3 length is 13 residues. Germline V gives CDR1 MNHEY, CDR2 SVGAGI. CDR3 coding DNA: TGTGCCACCACACAAGGGGGATACACTGAAGCTTTCTTT. Residues: CATTQGGYTEAFF.

This rearrangement joins TRBV9 to TRBJ2-3; a weak D match, TRBD2 (5 bases). Trimming stripped 4 bases from V and 5 bases from J, with 17 bases between. This CDR3 comprises 15 residues. The germline V gene has CDR1 SGDLS and CDR2 YYNGEE. The CDR3 DNA reads as TGTGCCAGCAGCTCTCGGGGTGTACTGGAAGATACGCAGTATTTT. Translation: CASSSRGVLEDTQYF.

The V call is TRBV9, the J call TRBJ2-2; possible D gene TRBD2, 5 bases. With 4 bases removed from V and 4 bases from J, the gap between germline ends came to 11 bases. Germline CDR1 is SGDLS and CDR2 is YYNGEE. The CDR3 is made up of 14 amino acids. In DNA form, the CDR3 reads TGTGCCAGCAGCTTGAGCGGAAGCACCGGGGAGCTGTTTTTT. It encodes CASSLSGSTGELFF.

The J gene is TRBJ1-5, the V gene TRBV25-1, with D perhaps matching TRBD1 (5 bases). Trimming left V 2 bases short and J 15 bases short, with 26 bases between. This CDR3 has 16 amino acids. Germline CDR1 and CDR2: MGHDK and SYGVNS. The CDR3 here is CASSEGARSGGWPRHF. The CDR3 DNA sequence: TGTGCCAGCAGTGAAGGAGCTCGCAGCGGGGGGTGGCCGCGGCATTTT.

This clone was seen a handful of times. The genes are TRBV6-5 and TRBJ2-2; 8 bases line up with TRBD1. In germline, CDR1 is MNHEY, CDR2 SVGAGI. This CDR3 is built from 15 residues. The ends lost 2 bases at V and 6 bases at J; junction bases unmatched: 5. CDR3 bases: TGTGCCAGCAGTTACCTGACAGGGGTCCCCGGGGAGCTGTTTTTT. It encodes CASSYLTGVPGELFF.

The J gene is TRBJ2-7, the V gene TRBV29-1; 7 nucleotides align to TRBD1. This CDR3 comprises 14 residues. Germline V gives CDR1 SQVTM, CDR2 ANQGSEA. V lost 0 bases, J lost 1 base, and 3 bases stayed unmatched. In DNA form, the CDR3 reads TGCAGCGTTGAAGAAGGGGGCCGGTCCTACGAGCAGTACTTC. The encoded protein is CSVEEGGRSYEQYF.

This clone was found once. This chain links TRBV19 with TRBJ2-5; D remains unclear. The J call is uncertain, as TRBJ2-7 better fits the DNA end. The CDR3 runs to 11 residues. Germline V gene sequence: CDR1 LNHDA, CDR2 SQIVND (reference sequence). In DNA form, the CDR3 reads TGTGCCAGTAGTAATCTCTACGAGCAGTACTTC. This translates into CASSNLYEQYF.

The rearrangement joins TRBV5-1 to TRBJ2-7, with 10 bases aligning to TRBD2. The CDR3 covers 15 residues. Germline V CDR1 and CDR2: SGHRS, YFSETQ. V lost 2 bases to trimming and J lost 4 bases; unmatched junction nucleotides: 6. The CDR3 loop is CASSFTAGGPYEQYF. The CDR3 DNA reads TGCGCCAGCAGCTTTACAGCGGGAGGGCCTTACGAGCAGTACTTC.

The gene calls are TRBV27 and TRBJ2-7; D perhaps matches TRBD2 (6 bases). This CDR3 has 14 residues. V gave up 2 bases and J gave up 5 bases, with 13 bases separating them. The germline V gene encodes CDR1 MNHEY and CDR2 SMNVEV (reference sequence). CDR3 DNA sequence: TGTGCCAGCAGTTTACGGGAGACTAGTGACGAGCAGTACTTC. It translates to CASSLRETSDEQYF.

The J gene is TRBJ1-1, the V gene TRBV2, with D hard to call. The CDR3 sequence is 13 residues long. Germline values: CDR1 SNHLY, CDR2 FYNNEI. V lost 2 bases, J lost 8 bases, and 12 bases lay in between. The CDR3: CASSESLSGEAFF. CDR3 coding DNA: TGTGCCAGCAGTGAATCGCTATCGGGGGAAGCTTTCTTT.

This sequence joins TRBV19 and TRBJ1-2; D is possibly TRBD1 (5 bases). Germline CDR1 LNHDA, CDR2 SQIVND (reference sequence). Trimming removed 1 base at V and 8 bases at J, with 17 bases between. This CDR3 spans 15 amino acids. The CDR3: CASSIVGQGGRGYTF. The CDR3 region has the DNA TGTGCCAGTAGTATAGTTGGGCAGGGCGGACGAGGCTACACCTTC.